Listed below are T cell receptor beta chains from one sample, sequenced in a study of T cell responses to AZD1222 COVID-19 vaccine. TCRdb's copy holds only in-frame clones and misses some; the assay was immunoSEQ multiplex PCR. The sample contains some 130,000 clones, approximately 90% of which appear only once. The sequences come from peripheral blood, collected 28 days after the second AZD1222 dose. These receptors all come from an adult who received the AZD1222 COVID-19 vaccine. CDR3s include the opening cysteine and the closing phenylalanine or tryptophan. The D gene is left open where the match is weak. A clone size is listed for some rows: how often the clone was seen (once, few, many), or a class if it is expanded.

j_call v_call cdr3_length clone_size d_call cdr3_nt cdr3_aa
TRBJ1-1 TRBV2 12 NA NA TGTGCCAGCAGTGAGCCCGACACTGAAGCTTTCTTT CASSEPDTEAFF
TRBJ1-6 TRBV15 14 NA NA TGTGCCACCAGCAGAGATCTAGGAGATCCACCCCTCCACTTT CATSRDLGDPPLHF
TRBJ2-2 TRBV6-2/TRBV6-3 14 NA NA TGTGCCAGCAGTTACTCAACTTACACCGGGGAGCTGTTTTTT CASSYSTYTGELFF
TRBJ1-6 TRBV16 14 NA TRBD1 TGTGCCAGCAGCCCCGGGACAGGGTATTCACCCCTCCACTTT CASSPGTGYSPLHF
TRBJ1-2 TRBV7-2 15 NA TRBD1 TGTGCCAGCAGCTTAGGACAGGGAGCTAACTATGGCTACACCTTC CASSLGQGANYGYTF
TRBJ2-2 TRBV11-2 17 once NA TGTGCCAGCAGCCACAATAAAGGGGCGCAGGGCACCGGGGAGCTGTTTTTT CASSHNKGAQGTGELFF
TRBJ1-3 TRBV29-1 13 once NA TGCAGCGCTACCCCCGGGTCTGGAAACACCATATATTTT CSATPGSGNTIYF
TRBJ2-2 TRBV5-1 15 NA NA TGCGCCAGCAGCTTTAGGGACCTGAACACCGGGGAGCTGTTTTTT CASSFRDLNTGELFF
TRBJ1-3 TRBV7-9 15 NA NA TGTGCCAGCCTCCGGAGTCATCAGGTGGGAAACACCATATATTTT CASLRSHQVGNTIYF
TRBJ1-2 TRBV4-1 14 NA NA TGCGCCAGCAGCCAAGATACCAGGGAAAATGGCTACACCTTC CASSQDTRENGYTF
TRBJ2-1 TRBV24-1 14 once NA TGTGCCACCAGTGATGGGACTCCCCACAATGAGCAGTTCTTC CATSDGTPHNEQFF
TRBJ1-1 TRBV6-1 15 NA NA TGTGCCAGCAGTGAACAGGGTCCCAGGCACACTGAAGCTTTCTTT CASSEQGPRHTEAFF
TRBJ1-2 TRBV18 16 few TRBD1 TGTGCCAGCTCAGTAAACCTAGGGGGCGTTAACTATGGCTACACCTTC CASSVNLGGVNYGYTF
TRBJ1-2 TRBV6-2/TRBV6-3 15 NA NA TGTGCCAGCAGATACAGTTACGCACAGGTTGGTGGCTACACCTTC CASRYSYAQVGGYTF
TRBJ1-1 TRBV6-4 18 few TRBD1 TGTGCCAGCAGTGACTCGGAGGGGGCCGTGGGAAATCCCACTGAAGCTTTCTTT CASSDSEGAVGNPTEAFF
TRBJ1-2 TRBV6-1 16 NA TRBD1 TGTGCCAGCAGTGAACAGGGGGCGATGCCCAACTATGGCTACACCTTC CASSEQGAMPNYGYTF
TRBJ2-2 TRBV19 16 once NA TGTGCCAGTAGGACAACCGGGACTGGTAACACCGGGGAGCTGTTTTTT CASRTTGTGNTGELFF
TRBJ1-5 TRBV15 13 once NA TGTGCCACCAGCAGAGATGTGATTCAGCCCCAGCATTTT CATSRDVIQPQHF
TRBJ2-1 TRBV6-6 13 NA NA TGTGCCAGCAGTTCTACCAACTACAATGAGCAGTTCTTC CASSSTNYNEQFF
TRBJ1-5 TRBV30 15 NA TRBD1 TGTGCCTGGAGTGTACCAGGGACAGGGAGTCAGCCCCAGCATTTT CAWSVPGTGSQPQHF
TRBJ1-5 TRBV27 14 NA TRBD1 TGTGCCAGCAGGGACAACAGGGGCCATCAGCCCCAGCATTTT CASRDNRGHQPQHF
TRBJ1-6 TRBV11-3 15 NA NA TGTGCCAGCAGCTTAGACCGGACGGGGAATTCACCCCTCCACTTT CASSLDRTGNSPLHF
TRBJ2-1 TRBV4-1 16 NA TRBD1 TGCGCCAGCAGCCACCAGGGGGCTGGTTCCTACAATGAGCAGTTCTTC CASSHQGAGSYNEQFF
TRBJ2-1 TRBV7-9 16 NA NA TGTGCCAGCAGCTTAGGCTCTAGCCTCCTCTACAATGAGCAGTTCTTC CASSLGSSLLYNEQFF
TRBJ2-4 TRBV5-1 14 few NA TGCGCCAGCAGCTCGGAGAGGGGCCAAAACATTCAGTACTTC CASSSERGQNIQYF
TRBJ2-7 TRBV5-1 14 NA TRBD1 TGCGCCAGCAGCTTAAGGGGGCCCGCCTACGAGCAGTACTTC CASSLRGPAYEQYF
TRBJ2-7 TRBV28 14 NA TRBD1 TGTGCCAGCAGAGCGGGACAGGGATCCTACGAGCAGTACTTC CASRAGQGSYEQYF
TRBJ1-1 TRBV6-2/TRBV6-3 12 NA NA TGTGCCAGCAGCCAAGTATACACTGAAGCTTTCTTT CASSQVYTEAFF
TRBJ1-1 TRBV7-9 16 NA NA TGTGCCAGCAGCTTAGACGGGAGGGGGTTGAACACTGAAGCTTTCTTT CASSLDGRGLNTEAFF
TRBJ1-1 TRBV18 13 NA NA TGTGCCAGCTCACCCTCCACCCACCGCGACGCTTTCTTT CASSPSTHRDAFF
TRBJ1-2 TRBV27 15 NA NA TGTGCCAGCAGCGAACGCCTTTGGGGGAACTATGGCTACACCTTC CASSERLWGNYGYTF
TRBJ2-5 TRBV5-1 16 NA NA TGCGCCAGCAGCGACCTTCCCGGGGGTGGAGTGGAGACCCAGTACTTC CASSDLPGGGVETQYF
TRBJ1-2 TRBV28 13 once NA TGTGCCAGCAGTTTACCAGCGATCTATGGCTACACCTTC CASSLPAIYGYTF
TRBJ2-5 TRBV28 15 NA NA TGTGCCAGCAGTTTATGGGGCAGGGACCAAGAGACCCAGTACTTC CASSLWGRDQETQYF
TRBJ1-1 TRBV5-1 16 NA TRBD1 TGCGCCAGCAGCTATTCTGGGACAGGGTATATGGATGAAGCTTTCTTT CASSYSGTGYMDEAFF
TRBJ1-4 TRBV5-1 15 NA NA TGCGCCAGCAGCTCGCGCCCAGGGATGGGTGAAAAACTGTTTTTT CASSSRPGMGEKLFF
TRBJ1-1 TRBV5-4 13 NA TRBD1 TGTGCCAGCAGCCCACAGGGGATTAATGAAGCTTTCTTT CASSPQGINEAFF
TRBJ1-2 TRBV19 13 NA NA TGTGCCAGTAGTATAGGGGATAACTATGGCTACACCTTC CASSIGDNYGYTF
TRBJ2-7 TRBV19 13 NA NA TGTGCCAGTAGTAGTCAGGGTTGGTACGAGCAGTACTTC CASSSQGWYEQYF